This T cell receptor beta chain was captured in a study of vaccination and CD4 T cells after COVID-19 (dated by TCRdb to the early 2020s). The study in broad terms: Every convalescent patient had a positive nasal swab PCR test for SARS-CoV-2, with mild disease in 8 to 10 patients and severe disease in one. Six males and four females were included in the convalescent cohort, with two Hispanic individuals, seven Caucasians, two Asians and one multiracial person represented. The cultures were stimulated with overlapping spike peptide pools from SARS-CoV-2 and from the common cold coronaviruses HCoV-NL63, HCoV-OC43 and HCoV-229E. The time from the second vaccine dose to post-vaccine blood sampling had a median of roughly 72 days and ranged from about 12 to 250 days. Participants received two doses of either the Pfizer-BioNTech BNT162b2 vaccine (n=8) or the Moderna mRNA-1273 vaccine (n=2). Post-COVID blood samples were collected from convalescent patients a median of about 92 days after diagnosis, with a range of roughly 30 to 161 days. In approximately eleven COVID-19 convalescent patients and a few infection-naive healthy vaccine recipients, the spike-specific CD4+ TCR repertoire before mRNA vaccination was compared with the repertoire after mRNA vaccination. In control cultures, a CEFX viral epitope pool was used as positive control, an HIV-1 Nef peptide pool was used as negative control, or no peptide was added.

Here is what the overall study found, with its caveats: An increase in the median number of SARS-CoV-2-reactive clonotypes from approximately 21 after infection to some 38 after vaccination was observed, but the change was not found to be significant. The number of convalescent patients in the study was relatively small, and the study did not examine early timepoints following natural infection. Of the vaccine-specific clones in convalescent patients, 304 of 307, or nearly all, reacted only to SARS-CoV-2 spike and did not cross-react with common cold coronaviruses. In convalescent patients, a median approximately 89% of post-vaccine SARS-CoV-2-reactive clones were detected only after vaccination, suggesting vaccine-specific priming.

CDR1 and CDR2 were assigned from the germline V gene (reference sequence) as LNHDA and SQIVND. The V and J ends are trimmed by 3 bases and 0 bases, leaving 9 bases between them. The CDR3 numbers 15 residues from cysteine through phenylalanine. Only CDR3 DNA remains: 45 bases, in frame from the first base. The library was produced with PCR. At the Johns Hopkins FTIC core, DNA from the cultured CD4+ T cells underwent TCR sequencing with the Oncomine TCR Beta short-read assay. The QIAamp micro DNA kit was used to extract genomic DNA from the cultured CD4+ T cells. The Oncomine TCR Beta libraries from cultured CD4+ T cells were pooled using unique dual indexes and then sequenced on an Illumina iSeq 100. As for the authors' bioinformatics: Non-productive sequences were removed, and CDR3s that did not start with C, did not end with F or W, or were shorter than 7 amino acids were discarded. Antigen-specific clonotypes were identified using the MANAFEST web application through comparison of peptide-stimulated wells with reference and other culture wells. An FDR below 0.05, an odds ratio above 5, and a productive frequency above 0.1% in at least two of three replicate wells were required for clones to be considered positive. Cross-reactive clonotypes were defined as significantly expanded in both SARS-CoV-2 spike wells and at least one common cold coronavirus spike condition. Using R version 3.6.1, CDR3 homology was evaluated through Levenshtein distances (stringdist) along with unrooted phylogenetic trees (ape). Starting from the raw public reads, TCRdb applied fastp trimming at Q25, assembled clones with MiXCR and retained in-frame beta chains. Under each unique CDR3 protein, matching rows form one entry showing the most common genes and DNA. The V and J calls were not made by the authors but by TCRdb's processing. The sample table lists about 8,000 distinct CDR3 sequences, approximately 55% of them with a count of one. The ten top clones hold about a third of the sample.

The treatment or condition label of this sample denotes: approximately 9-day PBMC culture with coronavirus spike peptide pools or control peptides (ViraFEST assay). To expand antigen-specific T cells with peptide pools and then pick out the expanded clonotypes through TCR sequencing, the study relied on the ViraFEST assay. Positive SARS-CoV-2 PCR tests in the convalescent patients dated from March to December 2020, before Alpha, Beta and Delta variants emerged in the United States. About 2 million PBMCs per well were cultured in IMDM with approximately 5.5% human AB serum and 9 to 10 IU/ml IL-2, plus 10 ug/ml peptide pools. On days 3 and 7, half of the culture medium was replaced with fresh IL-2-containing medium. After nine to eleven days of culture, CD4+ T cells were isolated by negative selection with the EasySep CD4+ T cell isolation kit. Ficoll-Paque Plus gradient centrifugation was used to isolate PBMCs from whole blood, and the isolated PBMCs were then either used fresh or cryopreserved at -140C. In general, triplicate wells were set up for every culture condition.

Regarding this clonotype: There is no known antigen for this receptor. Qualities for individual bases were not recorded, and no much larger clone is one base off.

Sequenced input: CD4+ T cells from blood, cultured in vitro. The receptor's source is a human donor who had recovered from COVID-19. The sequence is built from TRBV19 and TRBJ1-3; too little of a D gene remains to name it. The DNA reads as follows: TGTGCCAGTAGTATGTCGCAGGTCTCTGGAAACACCATATATTTT. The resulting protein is CASSMSQVSGNTIYF.